The rows below give T cell receptor beta chains drawn from one sample of a study of blood T cell repertoires in COVID-19. Profiling relied on immunoSEQ multiplex PCR, and the TCRdb table lists in-frame clones only, not all of them. The sample yields tens of thousands of clones, less than 80% seen once. Sequenced input: peripheral blood. These receptors all stem from a human donor in a cohort sampled during active COVID-19. The CDR3 runs from the conserved cysteine through the conserved F or W. A D gene is named only where the DNA matches it firmly. Clone size appears in some rows only: once, few, many, or a class for an expanded clone.

d_call,j_call,v_call,clone_size,cdr3_nt,cdr3_aa
TRBD2,TRBJ2-1,TRBV11-2,-,TGTGCCACCGAGATAGGAGCGGGAGGGCTCAATGAGCAGTTCTTC,CATEIGAGGLNEQFF
TRBD2,TRBJ2-7,TRBV5-1,-,TGCGCCAGCAGCGCTGGACTAGCGGGTACCCACGAGCAGTACTTC,CASSAGLAGTHEQYF
-,TRBJ2-7,TRBV18,-,TGTGCCAGCTCACCACCGGTTAGCCAGGGGAAGTCTGGCGAGCAGTACTTC,CASSPPVSQGKSGEQYF
TRBD1,TRBJ2-3,TRBV7-7,few,TGTGCTAGCAGTTTGGGACAGGGTGGGACAGATACGCAGTATTTT,CASSLGQGGTDTQYF
-,TRBJ2-2,TRBV19,few,TGTGCCAGTATGCACGGTGGCGGGGAGCTGTTTTTT,CASMHGGGELFF
TRBD2,TRBJ2-1,TRBV29-1,-,TGCAGCGCAGATCGGGAGGCCAATTACAATGAGCAGTTCTTC,CSADREANYNEQFF
TRBD2,TRBJ2-1,TRBV7-2,-,TGTGCCAGCAGCTACGGGACTAAGCAGTTCTTC,CASSYGTKQFF
-,TRBJ2-3,TRBV4-1,-,TGCGCCAGCAGCCAAACCCCGGTAGGAGGGGATAGCACAGATACGCAGTATTTT,CASSQTPVGGDSTDTQYF
-,TRBJ1-1,TRBV10-3,once,TGTGCCATCAGGAGAGGGAACGCTGAAGCTTTCTTT,CAIRRGNAEAFF
-,TRBJ2-7,TRBV5-1,-,TGCGCCAGCAGCTTGGAGAACAGGGCATCCTACGAGCAGTACTTC,CASSLENRASYEQYF
TRBD2,TRBJ2-3,TRBV29-1,-,TGCAGCGTTAACATCTTCGCGGGAGGGCCCTCATACATGCCAGATACGCAGTATTTT,CSVNIFAGGPSYMPDTQYF
-,TRBJ1-1,TRBV11-2,-,TGTGCCAGCAGCTTAGGACAGTACACTGAAGCTTTCTTT,CASSLGQYTEAFF
TRBD1,TRBJ1-2,TRBV29-1,-,TGCAGCGTTGATGGGACAGGCGGGGCGGATGGCTACACCTTC,CSVDGTGGADGYTF
TRBD2,TRBJ2-5,TRBV4-1,-,TGCGCCAGCAGCCAAGAGGGGACTAGCGAGTGGGAGGAGACCCAGTACTTC,CASSQEGTSEWEETQYF
TRBD1,TRBJ2-7,TRBV29-1,-,TGCAGCGTTGTTCAGGGGGCGAGTTACGAGCAGTACTTC,CSVVQGASYEQYF
TRBD2,TRBJ2-1,TRBV18,-,TGTGCCAGCTCACCACTGAGCGGGAGTTACAATGAGCAGTTCTTC,CASSPLSGSYNEQFF
-,TRBJ1-1,TRBV5-6,few,TGTGCCAGCAGCTTGCGCGGGTTCGACACTGAAGCTTTCTTT,CASSLRGFDTEAFF
-,TRBJ2-2,TRBV6-5,-,TGTGCCAGCTATATCACCGGGGAGCTGTTTTTT,CASYITGELFF
TRBD1,TRBJ2-7,TRBV11-2,-,TGTGCCAGCAGCTTTCCGGGACAGTACGAGCAGTACTTC,CASSFPGQYEQYF
TRBD2,TRBJ2-1,TRBV18,-,TGTGCCAGCTCGCGTACTAGCGCTTCCTACAATGAGCAGTTCTTC,CASSRTSASYNEQFF
TRBD1,TRBJ2-4,TRBV19,-,TGTGCCAGTACCAACTCTCGACAGGGACAGTACTTC,CASTNSRQGQYF
-,TRBJ1-5,TRBV28,-,TGTGCCAGTTACCGTTCAGACTTTGGCAATCAGCCCCAGCATTTT,CASYRSDFGNQPQHF
-,TRBJ1-2,TRBV7-2,-,TGTGCCAGCAGCCCTACGAGAGGAGGGAAAATCTATGGCTACACCTTC,CASSPTRGGKIYGYTF
-,TRBJ2-1,TRBV3-1/TRBV3-2,-,TGTGCCAGCAGCCAAGGTTTCAAGAGAGGGCCTCAGAATGAGCAGTTCTTC,CASSQGFKRGPQNEQFF
-,TRBJ2-7,TRBV7-9,-,TGTGCCAGCAGCTGGAGGGAGTCCTACGAGCAGTACTTC,CASSWRESYEQYF
-,TRBJ2-7,TRBV27,-,TGTGCCAGCAGTTTATCGGTAAGCCAGGCCGTCGAGCAGTACTTC,CASSLSVSQAVEQYF
-,TRBJ1-5,TRBV7-2,few,TGTGCCAGCAGCTTGGAGGGGATGGGCAATCAGCCCCAGCATTTT,CASSLEGMGNQPQHF
-,TRBJ1-1,TRBV19,-,TGTGCCAGTAGTATTGAGGTGATGGACACTGAAGCTTTCTTT,CASSIEVMDTEAFF
-,TRBJ2-2,TRBV6-5,-,TGTGCCAGCACCCAGCGGGCCGATACCGGGGAGCTGTTTTTT,CASTQRADTGELFF
TRBD2,TRBJ2-1,TRBV5-1,-,TGCGCCAGCAGTTACTCGGGACTAGCGGGAGGTCTATACAATGAGCAGTTCTTC,CASSYSGLAGGLYNEQFF
-,TRBJ2-2,TRBV27,-,TGTGCCAGCAGTCCGTACACCGGGGAGCTGTTTTTT,CASSPYTGELFF
TRBD1,TRBJ2-5,TRBV18,-,TGTGCCAGCTCACAAGACAGGGGAGGAGGAGAGACCCAGTACTTC,CASSQDRGGGETQYF
-,TRBJ2-7,TRBV9,-,TGTGCCAGCGGTGACACAACAGGAGTATTATACTTC,CASGDTTGVLYF
-,TRBJ1-5,TRBV12-3/TRBV12-4,-,TGTGCCAGCAGTTTTGGGCAGAATCAGCCCCAGCATTTT,CASSFGQNQPQHF
TRBD2,TRBJ2-1,TRBV4-1,-,TGCGCCAGCAGCCACGGACTAGCGGGAGGGCTGTACAATGAGCAGTTCTTC,CASSHGLAGGLYNEQFF
-,TRBJ2-1,TRBV11-2,-,TGTGCCAGCAGGGCAGTAACATACAATGAGCAGTTCTTC,CASRAVTYNEQFF
TRBD2,TRBJ2-2,TRBV18,once,TGTGCCAGCTCACGCCAGAGAAGGACTAGCGGGATCCCCCCTAGTCCCGGGGAGCTGTTTTTT,CASSRQRRTSGIPPSPGELFF
-,TRBJ2-3,TRBV27,-,TGTGCCAGCAGTCTTCGATCGGGGTATACGCAGTATTTT,CASSLRSGYTQYF
TRBD1,TRBJ1-3,TRBV5-6,-,TGTGCCAGCAGCTCGGGCGGGACAGGGAATAACCCTGGAAACACCATATATTTT,CASSSGGTGNNPGNTIYF
-,TRBJ1-1,TRBV6-5,-,TGTGCCAGCAGTTACGGTTTAAAGAACAGCGAAGCTTTCTTT,CASSYGLKNSEAFF
TRBD2,TRBJ2-3,TRBV30,-,TGTGCCTGGAGCGGGTGGGTCTCCCTAGCGGGAGTACTAGATACGCAGTATTTT,CAWSGWVSLAGVLDTQYF
TRBD1,TRBJ2-4,TRBV4-3,-,TGCGCCAGCAGCCAAGAGCGGGACAGGGACATTCAGTACTTC,CASSQERDRDIQYF
TRBD1,TRBJ2-7,TRBV19,-,TGTGCCAGTAGGAAGGGACAGGGCACCTACGAGCAGTACTTC,CASRKGQGTYEQYF
TRBD1,TRBJ1-6,TRBV24-1,-,TGTGCCACCACTGACAGGGGGGCCTCTAAGCGAAATTCACCCCTCCACTTT,CATTDRGASKRNSPLHF
TRBD2,TRBJ2-7,TRBV18,-,TGTGCCAGCTCACCAACGACTAGCGGAGCCTACGAGCAGTACTTC,CASSPTTSGAYEQYF
-,TRBJ1-5,TRBV2,few,TGTGCCAGCAGTGAACGGCGGAACAATCAGCCCCAGCATTTT,CASSERRNNQPQHF